The clone carrying this T cell receptor (beta chain) was seen at least ten times. Template material for amplifying TCR beta CDR3 regions consisted of RNA transcripts. During a first-round RT-PCR of the TCR CDR3, the HTBI primer set was used. TCRdb analysed the multiplex PCR reads with MiXCR anew, one entry per CDR3 protein. The sample lists around 500,000 distinct CDR3 sequences; roughly a sixth were seen once. The data derive from a study of T cells in Graves' hyperthyroidism and ophthalmopathy. Study information: Peripheral blood was obtained at initial diagnosis, preceding any treatment.

V dropped 0 bases and J dropped 7; count of bases not matched to a gene: 15. CDR3 length: 19 residues. Germline-derived CDR1 and CDR2 are SGDLS and YYNGEE. The V gene is TRBV9, the J gene TRBJ2-1; 11 bases are a match to TRBD2. The source material was blood. The sequence was collected from a young woman with Graves' ophthalmopathy. The CDR3: CASSVEGGRTSGRRNEQFF. In nucleotides, the CDR3 is TGTGCCAGCAGCGTAGAAGGTGGGCGTACTAGCGGGAGAAGGAATGAGCAGTTCTTC.